The 8 T cell receptor beta chains presented below share a single source sample, sequenced in a study of blood T cells in healthy people across ages. Together with a sample-barcoded 5' primer, a J-beta primer mix was included in a second PCR lasting about 6 to 11 cycles. TCRdb processed the 5' RACE reads anew with MiXCR; each CDR3 protein has one entry. The table shows hundreds of thousands of distinct CDR3 sequences, with roughly 32% occurring only once. Sample: blood. Every receptor here comes from a woman at least 80 years old in good health.

The rearrangement links TRBV19 to TRBJ1-1; 7 bases match TRBD1. This CDR3 has 14 amino acids. Germline-derived CDR1 and CDR2 are LNHDA and SQIVND (reference sequence). J was trimmed by 2 bases and V by 3 bases; bases with no gene match: 3. The CDR3 region has the DNA TGTGCCAGTAGTATGGGACAGAAAAACACTGAAGCTTTCTTT. Translation: CASSMGQKNTEAFF.

The J gene is TRBJ2-7, the V gene TRBV7-2; TRBD2 matches 12 bases. Germline V gene lookup returns CDR1 SGHTA and CDR2 FQGNSA. The CDR3 runs 16 residues. V lost 2 bases to trimming and J lost 7 bases; unmatched junction nucleotides: 9. This chain's CDR3 is CASSLRRTSGATEQYF. CDR3 bases: TGTGCCAGCAGCTTAAGACGGACTAGCGGGGCTACAGAGCAGTACTTC. Supplemented by reference TRBV7-2 and TRBJ2-7, the full variable domain reads GAGVSQSPSNKVTEKGKDVELRCDPISGHTALYWYRQSLGQGLEFLIYFQGNSAPDKSGLPSDRFSAERTGGSVSTLTIQRTQQEDSAVYLCASSLRRTSGATEQYFGPGTRLTVT.

This clonotype was recorded at least ten times. The chain carries TRBV7-9 and TRBJ2-1; D not resolved. The CDR3 covers 14 residues. Germline V lookup: CDR1 SEHNR, CDR2 FQNEAQ (reference sequence). V dropped 5 bases and J dropped 2 bases, with 10 bases sitting between them. The CDR3 here is CASSPSSPYNEQFF. DNA for the CDR3: TGTGCCAGCAGCCCTTCCTCCCCCTACAATGAGCAGTTCTTC.

The chain has TRBV30 and TRBJ1-1; maybe TRBD1 (5 bases). V dropped 1 base and J dropped 4 bases, with 10 bases sitting between them. The CDR3 totals 13 residues. Germline CDR1 reads GTSNPN; CDR2 reads SVGIG (reference sequence). In DNA, the CDR3 is TGTGCCTGGAGTGCAGGGTTGGCCACTGAAGCTTTCTTT. Translating it yields CAWSAGLATEAFF.

In this sample, this clonotype turned up many times. The genes are TRBV28 and TRBJ2-7; D may correspond to TRBD1 or TRBD2 (5 bases each). The length of the CDR3 is 19 residues. V lost 4 bases and J lost 4, with 29 bases in between. The germline gives CDR1 MDHEN, CDR2 SYDVKM. The CDR3 coding sequence is TGTGCCAGCAGTTCCCTCCGTCCGGGACCCATCCTTACCTGGTACGAGCAGTACTTC. It encodes CASSSLRPGPILTWYEQYF.

This clonotype was seen at least ten times. The chain has TRBV5-1 and TRBJ1-1; D not resolved. From germline, CDR1 is SGHRS and CDR2 YFSETQ. Trimming took off 0 bases at V and 5 bases at J, with 8 bases between the two ends. There are 13 residues in the CDR3. In DNA, the CDR3 is TGCGCCAGCAGCTTGGTTACGAGTACTGAAGCTTTCTTT. Amino acid sequence: CASSLVTSTEAFF.

The V gene is TRBV14, the J gene TRBJ2-3; TRBD2 agrees at 8 bases. This CDR3 contains 16 residues. Per the germline V gene, CDR1 is SGHDN and CDR2 is FVKESK. V shed 1 base and J 2 bases; nucleotides not matched to a gene: 5. The CDR3 region is CASSQVAGGSTDTQYF. Written as DNA, the CDR3 is TGTGCCAGCAGCCAAGTGGCGGGGGGTTCCACAGATACGCAGTATTTT.

This clonotype was recorded a few times. The J gene is TRBJ1-6, the V gene TRBV30, with no clear D. V lost 1 base and J 0 bases, leaving 7 bases between the germline ends. In germline, CDR1 is GTSNPN, CDR2 SVGIG (reference sequence). The CDR3 extends over 15 amino acids. In DNA, the CDR3 is TGTGCCTGGAGTGGCGGGAGCTCCTATAATTCACCCCTCCACTTT. As protein: CAWSGGSSYNSPLHF.